These T cell receptor beta chains were read from a single sample in a study of blood T cell repertoires in COVID-19. TCRdb keeps only in-frame clones here, not all; method: immunoSEQ multiplex PCR. Found here are about 71,000 clones, 82% of them singletons; the top ten hold roughly an eighth. The sample was peripheral blood. These receptor sequences come from an elderly woman with acute or convalescent COVID-19. Both conserved end residues are part of each CDR3. The size field is filled for only some rows; it gives once, few, many or a size class.

>NA|TRBV9|TRBJ2-5
CASSVSGQWETQYF
>NA|TRBV6-1|TRBJ2-5
CASSEWDREETQYF
>NA|TRBV7-7|TRBJ2-1
CASSLGLAGVGGHNEQFF
>NA|TRBV27|TRBJ2-3
CASSPARQGATDTQYF
>NA|TRBV30|TRBJ2-2
CAWRKRAADTGELFF
>NA|TRBV7-8|TRBJ2-3
CASSSRLAGGADTQYF
>NA|TRBV7-2|TRBJ2-1
CASSLRAGKVYNEQFF
>NA|TRBV14|TRBJ1-2
CASSQDGRLNGYTF
>NA|TRBV19|TRBJ1-2
CASSTISGQRGYTF
>NA|TRBV10-3|TRBJ2-3
CAISDPGQGFLSSTDTQYF
>NA|TRBV21-1|TRBJ1-2
CASSKADRGKNGYTF
>NA|TRBV5-1|TRBJ1-4
CASSLGGFAEKLFF
>NA|TRBV5-3|TRBJ2-3
CASERQEYTDTQYF
>NA|TRBV11-2|TRBJ2-1
CASSFTGLAGGLSYNEQFF
>NA|TRBV10-3|TRBJ1-3
CAISENRGSNTIYF
>NA|TRBV9|TRBJ2-7
CASSVSSGGYEQYF
>NA|TRBV28|TRBJ2-4
CASRARTSGAVGKNIQYF
>NA|TRBV18|TRBJ2-1
CASSRTGVPKQFF
>NA|TRBV18|TRBJ1-4
CASSPPTGSEKLFF
>NA|TRBV7-2|TRBJ2-1
CASSFERNEQFF
>NA|TRBV19|TRBJ1-5
CASSHLGTDYSNQPQHF
>once|TRBV19|TRBJ2-6
CASSIGLNSGANVLTF
>NA|TRBV27|TRBJ2-2
CASSLSWASGELFF
>NA|TRBV19|TRBJ2-5
CASSIGLAEETQYF
>NA|TRBV5-6|TRBJ1-2
CASSPLTGGYTF
>NA|TRBV2|TRBJ2-3
CASRDGLANFVTQYF
>NA|TRBV28|TRBJ2-1
CASSRTGRAYNEQFF
>NA|TRBV7-8|TRBJ1-5
CASSLAENQPQHF
>NA|TRBV7-8|TRBJ2-2
CASSFQGKANTGELFF
>NA|TRBV6-5|TRBJ1-2
CASTGQGVRGYTF
>NA|TRBV9|TRBJ2-7
CASMAGPYGGEQYF
>once|TRBV28|TRBJ2-1
CASRGALFDEQFF
>few|TRBV18|TRBJ2-3
CASSPLVSGSTDTQYF
>NA|TRBV4-1|TRBJ2-3
CASSQGVLGRAWDTQYF
>once|TRBV2|TRBJ2-3
CASIGSGGVADTQYF
>NA|TRBV12-5|TRBJ2-1
CASGWVSWFAPGANEQFF
>once|TRBV30|TRBJ1-2
CAWSETGPYYGYTF
>few|TRBV5-4|TRBJ2-3
CASSLAAGATNTQYF
>NA|TRBV21-1|TRBJ1-5
CASSSGLFLFEHNQPQHF
>medium-sized|TRBV19|TRBJ1-4
CASGDRFNEKLFF
>few|TRBV6-1|TRBJ2-2
CASSGRWRGGADNTGELFF
>few|TRBV4-2|TRBJ1-1
CASSQDRGENTEAFF
>NA|TRBV5-8|TRBJ1-5
CASSPGLLGQPQHF
>few|TRBV3-1/TRBV3-2|TRBJ2-1
CASSQDLYRDAFF
>NA|TRBV19|TRBJ2-7
CAIYRGGTGDSEQYF
>NA|TRBV19|TRBJ2-7
CASSRDTPYEQYF
>NA|TRBV5-5|TRBJ2-5
CASSGLAGSQETQYF
>NA|TRBV6-5|TRBJ1-2
CASFLIPGALEGYTF
>NA|TRBV11-2|TRBJ2-1
CASRGTGGLDEQFF
>NA|TRBV9|TRBJ2-2
CASSVARQGPNTGELFF
>NA|TRBV5-4|TRBJ2-3
CASSPTSGRTDTQYF
>NA|TRBV7-6|TRBJ2-3
CASSRDRGLQRYADTQYF
>NA|TRBV4-3|TRBJ1-1
CASSRIQGIPEAFF